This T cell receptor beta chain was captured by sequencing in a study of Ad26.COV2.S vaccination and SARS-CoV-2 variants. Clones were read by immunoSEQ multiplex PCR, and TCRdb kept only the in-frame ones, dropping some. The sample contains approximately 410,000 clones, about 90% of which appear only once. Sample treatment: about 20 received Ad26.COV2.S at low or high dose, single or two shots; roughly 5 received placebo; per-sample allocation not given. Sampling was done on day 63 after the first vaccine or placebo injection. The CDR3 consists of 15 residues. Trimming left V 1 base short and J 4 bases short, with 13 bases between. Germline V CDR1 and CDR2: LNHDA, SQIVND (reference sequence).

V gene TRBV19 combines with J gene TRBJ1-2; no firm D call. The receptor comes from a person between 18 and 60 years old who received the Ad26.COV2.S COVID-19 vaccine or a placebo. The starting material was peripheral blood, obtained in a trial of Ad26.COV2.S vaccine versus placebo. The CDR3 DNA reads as TGTGCCAGTAGTATAGGAGGGTCCTTGGTCTATGGCTACACCTTC. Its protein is CASSIGGSLVYGYTF. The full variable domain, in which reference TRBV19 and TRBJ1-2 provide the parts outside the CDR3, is DGGITQSPKYLFRKEGQNVTLSCEQNLNHDAMYWYRQDPGQGLRLIYYSQIVNDFQKGDIAEGYSVSREKKESFPLTVTSAQKNPTAFYLCASSIGGSLVYGYTFGSGTRLTVV.